The 7 T cell receptor beta chains listed next were all sequenced from one sample in a study of T cells in localized non-small cell lung cancer. The assay was immunoSEQ multiplex PCR, and TCRdb's table has in-frame clones only and misses some. The sample has 65,000 to 90,000 clones, around 81% seen once. The specimen was PBMCs, collected before any cancer treatment. The receptors were gathered from a man between 40 and 75 years old with stage II squamous cell lung carcinoma.

The chain uses TRBV2 and TRBJ1-1, with D hard to call. The length of the CDR3 is 11 residues. Trimming stripped 4 bases from V and 8 bases from J, with 8 bases between. Germline values: CDR1 SNHLY, CDR2 FYNNEI. This CDR3 is CASSVAREAFF. DNA of the CDR3: TGTGCCAGCAGTGTAGCCCGCGAAGCTTTCTTT.

The chain recombines TRBV6-1 with TRBJ1-6; 9 bases line up with TRBD1. This CDR3 contains 15 residues. J was trimmed by 8 bases and V by 2 bases; bases with no gene match: 4. Germline V CDR1 and CDR2: MNHNS, SASEGT. The CDR3 DNA reads as TGTGCCAGCAGTGAATTGGGACAGGGAGATTCACCCCTCCACTTT. Its translation is CASSELGQGDSPLHF.

This chain connects TRBV6-5 to TRBJ2-7, with 9 positions matching TRBD1. The V and J ends lost 4 bases and 7 bases, in that order; junction bases with no gene match: 11. The CDR3 length is 15 residues. Germline CDR1 reads MNHEY; CDR2 reads SVGAGI. CDR3 DNA sequence: TGTGCCAGCAGTTCCGCCGGGACAGGGAATCGGGAGCAGTACTTC. Translation gives CASSSAGTGNREQYF.

The chain joins TRBV5-4 to TRBJ1-2; the match to TRBD1 covers 9 bases. Looked up from germline, CDR1 is SGHNT and CDR2 is YYREEE (reference sequence). Trimming removed 4 bases from V and 4 bases from J; junction bases left unmatched: 8. The CDR3 sequence is 15 residues long. This chain's CDR3 is CASSPTGTGTYGYTF. The CDR3, as DNA: TGTGCCAGCAGCCCGACGGGGACAGGGACCTATGGCTACACCTTC.

The rearrangement links TRBV19 to TRBJ1-5; D unresolved. Germline assignment: CDR1 LNHDA and CDR2 SQIVND (reference sequence). The ends were cut back, 3 bases at V and 3 bases at J, with 12 bases in the middle. This CDR3 contains 15 residues. The CDR3 DNA sequence: TGTGCCAGTAGTATTGGGCAGCGTGTCAATCAGCCCCAGCATTTT. Its protein is CASSIGQRVNQPQHF. The full variable domain, its missing parts supplied by reference TRBV19 and TRBJ1-5, is DGGITQSPKYLFRKEGQNVTLSCEQNLNHDAMYWYRQDPGQGLRLIYYSQIVNDFQKGDIAEGYSVSREKKESFPLTVTSAQKNPTAFYLCASSIGQRVNQPQHFGDGTRLSIL.

CDR3 sequence (DNA): TGTGCCAGCAGTCGGAACAGGGTTTCGTATTTT. This gives the protein CASSRNRVSYF. The chain is built from TRBV6-5 and TRBJ2-3; tentative D call: TRBD1 (6 bases). CDR3 length: 11 amino acids. The germline V gene has CDR1 MNHEY and CDR2 SVGAGI. The ends were cut back, 5 bases at V and 14 bases at J, with 14 bases in the middle.

The V call is TRBV5-1, the J call TRBJ1-5, with 10 bases identical to TRBD1. CDR1 SGHRS and CDR2 YFSETQ come from the germline V gene. The CDR3 has 16 residues. Losses at the gene ends were 5 bases for V and 1 base for J; bases not matched to a gene: 6. The CDR3, as DNA: TGCGCCAGCAGACCGACAGGGGGCACGAGCAATCAGCCCCAGCATTTT. Amino acids: CASRPTGGTSNQPQHF.